These 32 T cell receptor beta chains share one sample of origin, sequenced in a study of CD8 T cells in Susac syndrome. Reverse transcription of roughly 0.5 to 1 ug RNA was carried out with random hexamers. TCRdb processed the immunoSEQ multiplex PCR reads anew with MiXCR; each CDR3 protein has one entry. The sample gives some 300,000 distinct CDR3 sequences, about 91% of which show up once; roughly 0.2% is in the top ten. The specimen was CD8+ T cells from PBMCs. The receptor set was obtained from a human donor with multiple sclerosis.

The rearrangement uses TRBV28 and TRBJ2-7, with 7 bases aligning to TRBD1. V shed 4 bases and J 3 bases; nucleotides not matched to a gene: 6. This CDR3 is 14 amino acids long. Per the germline V gene, CDR1 is MDHEN and CDR2 is SYDVKM. The CDR3 DNA reads TGTGCCAGCAGTTCCCTCCGGGACAGCTACGAGCAGTACTTC. This sequence encodes CASSSLRDSYEQYF.

The genes are TRBV12-3 or TRBV12-4 and TRBJ2-7, with 9 bases lining up with TRBD1. The CDR3 totals 15 residues. Trimming at V came to 3 bases and at J to 7 bases, leaving 10 bases not matched to a gene. This CDR3 is CASSFGAGQGNEQYF. CDR3 DNA: TGTGCCAGCAGTTTCGGGGCGGGACAGGGTAATGAGCAGTACTTC.

In this sample, this clonotype turned up a few times. The chain uses TRBV20-1 and TRBJ2-7; D might be TRBD2 (5 bases). The CDR3 is made up of 19 amino acids. V gave up 0 bases and J gave up 1 base, with 25 bases separating them. Germline V gene data show CDR1 as DFQATT and CDR2 as SNEGSKA (reference sequence). The CDR3 spells CSARDLSPRGKGFSYEQYF. DNA of the CDR3: TGCAGTGCTAGAGATCTTTCTCCTAGAGGGAAGGGATTTTCCTACGAGCAGTACTTC.

This chain joins TRBV4-3 and TRBJ2-1; 7 nucleotides line up with TRBD1. Trimming took 0 bases from V and 7 from J; bases not matched to a gene: 9. CDR1 and CDR2 (germline): LGHNA, YSLEER. This CDR3 region has 16 residues. The CDR3 sequence: CASSQEGGHIGNEQFF. The CDR3 bases are TGCGCCAGCAGCCAAGAAGGGGGCCATATTGGGAATGAGCAGTTCTTC.

A few counts support this clonotype. This chain uses TRBV5-1 with TRBJ2-1, with a weak D call TRBD1 (5 bases). V was cut by 0 bases and J by 8 bases, with 15 bases left in between. CDR3 length equals 15 residues. CDR1 is SGHRS and CDR2 is YFSETQ in the germline V gene. The CDR3 coding sequence is TGCGCCAGCAGCTTGGAGGGGATGGCCCTCCATGAGCAGTTCTTC. Translated: CASSLEGMALHEQFF.

J is TRBJ2-7 and V is TRBV9; the match to TRBD2 covers 11 bases. Germline V lookup: CDR1 SGDLS, CDR2 YYNGEE. The CDR3 contains 17 residues. The V and J ends lost 4 bases and 3 bases, in that order; junction bases with no gene match: 12. The CDR3 DNA reads TGTGCCAGCAGCCCCGGAGTCGGACTAGCGGGTGGCTACGAGCAGTACTTC. Translated, it gives CASSPGVGLAGGYEQYF.

This chain links TRBV11-2 with TRBJ1-4; a weak D match, TRBD1 (6 bases). Trimming took off 5 bases at V and 6 bases at J, with 13 bases between the two ends. The CDR3 has 14 residues. Germline CDR1 and CDR2: SGHAT and FQNNGV. CDR3 loop: CASSRGGRDEKLFF. CDR3 DNA: TGTGCCAGCAGCCGTGGGGGCCGGGATGAAAAACTGTTTTTT. The full variable domain, its missing parts supplied by reference TRBV11-2 and TRBJ1-4, is EAGVAQSPRYKIIEKRQSVAFWCNPISGHATLYWYQQILGQGPKLLIQFQNNGVVDDSQLPKDRFSAERLKGVDSTLKIQPAKLEDSAVYLCASSRGGRDEKLFFGSGTQLSVL.

The CDR3 nucleotides are TGTGCCAGCAGTTTAATGCTGGGGTCTAGCACAGATACGCAGTATTTT. Translating it yields CASSLMLGSSTDTQYF. V usage is TRBV12-3 or TRBV12-4 and J usage is TRBJ2-3; D unresolved. The CDR3 extends over 16 amino acids. V was pared by 2 bases and J by 0 bases, with 12 bases between.

The chain uses TRBV11-2 and TRBJ2-1, with D possibly matching TRBD1 (6 bases). The germline V gene has CDR1 SGHAT and CDR2 FQNNGV. The CDR3 is 13 amino acids. The ends were cut back, 1 base at V and 9 bases at J, with 10 bases in the middle. CDR3 bases: TGTGCCAGCAGCTTAGCAGGGGCGGCTGAGCAGTTCTTC. Protein product: CASSLAGAAEQFF. Full variable domain (remainder filled in from reference TRBV11-2 and TRBJ2-1): EAGVAQSPRYKIIEKRQSVAFWCNPISGHATLYWYQQILGQGPKLLIQFQNNGVVDDSQLPKDRFSAERLKGVDSTLKIQPAKLEDSAVYLCASSLAGAAEQFFGPGTRLTVL.

The chain combines TRBV2 with TRBJ2-5; 8 positions agree with TRBD2. Trimming cost V 10 bases and J 2 bases; bases outside gene matches: 9. The CDR3 extends over 14 amino acids. Germline V gene sequence: CDR1 SNHLY, CDR2 FYNNEI. CDR3 sequence reads: CAIQAGDNQETQYF. The CDR3 nucleotides read TGTGCCATCCAAGCGGGAGACAATCAAGAGACCCAGTACTTC.

The rearrangement uses TRBV6-5 and TRBJ1-5, with D possibly matching TRBD1 (5 bases). The ends were cut back, 6 bases at V and 7 bases at J, with 16 bases in the middle. CDR1 MNHEY and CDR2 SVGAGI come from the germline V gene. The CDR3 is 14 residues long. The CDR3 loop is CASSTTGLGQPQHF. CDR3 nucleotides: TGTGCCAGCAGCACCACGGGACTAGGGCAGCCCCAGCATTTT.

This clonotype was detected once. The chain links TRBV6-5 to TRBJ1-4, with D uncertain. V was pared by 5 bases and J by 7 bases, with 17 bases between. The germline V gene has CDR1 MNHEY and CDR2 SVGAGI. The CDR3 loop spans 15 amino acids. As DNA, the CDR3 is TGTGCCAGCAGTCCGCCTGCCGGGTGGCCTGAAAAACTGTTTTTT. This translates into CASSPPAGWPEKLFF.

This chain links TRBV6-2 or TRBV6-3 with TRBJ2-7; D may be TRBD2 (5 bases). This CDR3 region has 15 residues. The V gene's germline CDR1 is MNHEY and CDR2 SVGEGT. With 10 bases removed from V and 4 bases from J, the gap between germline ends came to 23 bases. The CDR3 reads CATLFSDVTGYEQYF. CDR3 in DNA: TGTGCCACCCTCTTTTCGGATGTCACGGGGTACGAGCAGTACTTC.

The chain employs TRBV4-2 and TRBJ2-6; D not resolved. The V end was cut by 4 bases, the J end by 9 bases, with 16 bases between. The CDR3 sequence is 15 residues long. Germline lookup yields CDR1 LGHNA and CDR2 YNFKEQ. CDR3 nucleotides: TGTGCCAGCAGCCCCACAGTCTCTCTTGGCAACGTCCTGACTTTC. Translation: CASSPTVSLGNVLTF.

This rearrangement joins TRBV27 to TRBJ2-1, with 10 bases identical to TRBD2. This CDR3 contains 16 residues. Germline CDR1 reads MNHEY; CDR2 reads SMNVEV (reference sequence). The ends lost 5 bases at V and 5 bases at J; junction bases unmatched: 9. CDR3 loop: CASSAPGLAYHNEQFF. The CDR3 coding sequence is TGTGCCAGCAGTGCACCGGGACTAGCGTACCACAATGAGCAGTTCTTC.

This chain connects TRBV27 to TRBJ2-7, with 14 positions matching TRBD2. Looked up from germline, CDR1 is MNHEY and CDR2 is SMNVEV (reference sequence). Unmatched junction bases numbered 11, after V lost 2 bases and J lost 2 bases. The CDR3 sequence is 19 residues long. The CDR3 reads CASSLQWGLAGDSTYEQYF. DNA of the CDR3: TGTGCCAGCAGTTTACAGTGGGGACTAGCGGGAGATTCGACCTACGAGCAGTACTTC.

This chain links TRBV9 with TRBJ1-1, with D uncertain. Trimming removed 0 bases from V and 0 bases from J, with 9 bases in between. Germline CDR1 and CDR2: SGDLS and YYNGEE. The CDR3 spans 15 residues. This CDR3 reads CASSVVPGMNTEAFF. In DNA form, the CDR3 reads TGTGCCAGCAGCGTAGTTCCGGGAATGAACACTGAAGCTTTCTTT.

The V call is TRBV4-1, the J call TRBJ1-1, with 7 bases fitting TRBD1. The germline gives CDR1 MGHRA, CDR2 YSYEKL. J gave up 4 bases and V 3 bases, and 8 bases lay outside the gene matches. This CDR3 has 15 residues. The chain's CDR3 is CASSHSLQGSTEAFF. DNA of the CDR3: TGCGCCAGCAGCCATTCTTTACAGGGGAGCACTGAAGCTTTCTTT.

This chain links TRBV7-2 with TRBJ2-2; D unclear. Trimming removed 3 bases from V and 6 bases from J, with 11 bases in between. Germline assignment: CDR1 SGHTA and CDR2 FQGNSA. The CDR3 contains 14 residues. The CDR3 DNA reads TGTGCCAGCAGCTTTTATGCTTCCCCCGGGGAGCTGTTTTTT. This translates into CASSFYASPGELFF.

This chain links TRBV29-1 with TRBJ2-1, with 14 bases matching TRBD2. Germline V gene lookup returns CDR1 SQVTM and CDR2 ANQGSEA. V gave up 1 base and J gave up 5 bases; unmatched junction bases: 4. The CDR3 is 16 residues long. The CDR3: CSVEGGTSGRDNEQFF. CDR3 in DNA: TGCAGCGTTGAAGGAGGGACTAGCGGGAGAGACAATGAGCAGTTCTTC.

The genes are TRBV6-2 or TRBV6-3 and TRBJ2-7; 7 bases align to TRBD1. The CDR3 runs to 17 residues. Germline V lookup: CDR1 MNHEY, CDR2 SVGEGT. The V and J ends lost 5 bases and 1 base, in that order; junction bases with no gene match: 14. The CDR3 bases are TGTGCCAGCAGTACCCTACCCACAGGGGTTATTTCCTACGAGCAGTACTTC. It encodes CASSTLPTGVISYEQYF.

The rearrangement joins TRBV27 to TRBJ2-3, with D hard to call. The CDR3 spans 15 residues. V lost 8 bases, J lost 6 bases, and 21 bases lay in between. CDR1 is MNHEY, CDR2 SMNVEV, per germline (reference sequence). CDR3 sequence (DNA): TGTGCCAGCTGGTCAGGATTGAGTGCCAGCGATACGCAGTATTTT. Translating gives CASWSGLSASDTQYF.

This sequence joins TRBV4-1 and TRBJ2-7; the D call may be TRBD1 or TRBD2 (5 bases each). Germline values: CDR1 MGHRA, CDR2 YSYEKL. The V end was cut by 0 bases, the J end by 4 bases, with 16 bases between. CDR3 size: 16 residues. The CDR3 sequence is CASSQDLSQRGYEQYF. As DNA, the CDR3 is TGCGCCAGCAGCCAAGATTTATCCCAGAGGGGATACGAGCAGTACTTC.

The chain employs TRBV12-3 or TRBV12-4 and TRBJ2-1; TRBD2 might be the D (5 bases). The CDR3 has 15 residues. The V gene lost 3 bases and the J gene lost 3 bases, with 12 bases spanning the gap. DNA for the CDR3: TGTGCCAGCAGTTTGTGGCTAGCCCACTACAATGAGCAGTTCTTC. Translated: CASSLWLAHYNEQFF.

This clonotype was counted between two and nine times. The chain carries TRBV4-3 and TRBJ1-2, with 9 nucleotides matching TRBD1. Losses at the gene ends were 1 base for V and 5 bases for J; bases not matched to a gene: 5. The CDR3 covers 15 residues. CDR1 is LGHNA, CDR2 YSLEER, per germline. Here the CDR3 reads CASSQVSGTGYGYTF. The DNA of the CDR3 is TGCGCCAGCAGCCAAGTCTCCGGGACAGGGTATGGCTACACCTTC.

In the case of this clonotype: At one end the junction does not follow the germline gene, possibly because of a read error. V usage is TRBV7-7 and J usage is TRBJ2-1, with 13 bases matching TRBD2. Germline CDR1 and CDR2: SSHAT and FNYEAQ (reference sequence). This CDR3 contains 17 residues. This CDR3 reads CASSLEVGTSGINEQFF. DNA of the CDR3: TGTGCTAGCAGCTTAGAGGTAGGGACTAGCGGGATCAATGAGCAGTTCTTC.

This clonotype was observed once. This rearrangement joins TRBV4-3 to TRBJ1-1; possible D gene TRBD1, 6 bases. The CDR3 spans 17 residues. Germline values: CDR1 LGHNA, CDR2 YSLEER. V was pared by 0 bases and J by 1 base, with 15 bases between. This CDR3 is CASSQDPGGFGNTEAFF. DNA for the CDR3: TGCGCCAGCAGCCAAGATCCCGGGGGCTTTGGGAACACTGAAGCTTTCTTT.

The rearrangement links TRBV27 to TRBJ2-2, with D hard to call. Germline V lookup: CDR1 MNHEY, CDR2 SMNVEV (reference sequence). The germline V and J ends were trimmed by 8 bases and 5 bases, with 12 bases remaining between them. There are 13 residues in the CDR3. CDR3 in DNA: TGTGCCAGCGGGCCTCTCGTTACCGGGGAGCTGTTTTTT. It encodes CASGPLVTGELFF.

The gene calls are TRBV14 and TRBJ2-7, with no clear D. Germline V CDR1 and CDR2: SGHDN, FVKESK. Trimming removed 6 bases at V and 4 bases at J, with 16 bases between. The CDR3 sequence is 14 residues long. In DNA form, the CDR3 reads TGTGCCAGCAGAACTTCCCGGGCTCCATACGAGCAGTACTTC. It translates to CASRTSRAPYEQYF.

This sequence joins TRBV7-6 and TRBJ1-5; no clear D gene. The CDR3 has 19 amino acids. V shed 1 base and J shed 6 bases, with 25 bases lying between them. Germline assignment: CDR1 SGHVS and CDR2 FNYEAQ. CDR3 in DNA: TGTGCCAGCAGCTTAGAATTGGGAGCTGGGGTTGAGGCTGTTCAGCCCCAGCATTTT. This sequence encodes CASSLELGAGVEAVQPQHF.

The chain has TRBV27 and TRBJ2-2, with D uncertain. V was shortened by 3 bases and J by 4 bases, with 6 bases between the two germline ends. Germline V gives CDR1 MNHEY, CDR2 SMNVEV (reference sequence). The CDR3 runs 13 residues. Here the CDR3 DNA reads TGTGCCAGCAGTTTTCAGAGCACCGGGGAGCTGTTTTTT. Its translation is CASSFQSTGELFF.

This clonotype was picked up one time. This chain connects TRBV6-6 to TRBJ2-1; TRBD2 matches 10 bases. Germline assignment: CDR1 MNHNY and CDR2 SVGAGI (reference sequence). With V trimmed by 2 bases and J by 8 bases, 6 bases remained unmatched. This CDR3 comprises 15 residues. The CDR3 here is CASSYELAGLDEQFF. Written as DNA, the CDR3 is TGTGCCAGCAGTTACGAACTAGCGGGGTTGGATGAGCAGTTCTTC.